This T cell receptor beta chain was identified in a study of cytomegalovirus exposure and HLA in healthy donors. PCR was performed using 60 Vbeta and 13 Jbeta primers. Repertoires were generated with immunoSEQ multiplex PCR, while TCRdb's copy carries only in-frame clones and drops some. The data contain roughly 160,000 clones, roughly 80% of them singletons. It was healthy bone marrow donors who served as donors. Sequencing used PBMCs. The receptor was derived from a man aged 25-45 years in good health and CMV-seronegative.

In DNA form, the CDR3 reads TGCGCCAGCGGCCAAAGGGGGCTTGGCACAGATACGCAGTATTTT. Protein sequence: CASGQRGLGTDTQYF. The chain links TRBV5-1 to TRBJ2-3; 7 nucleotides align to TRBD1. The germline V gene encodes CDR1 SGHRS and CDR2 YFSETQ. CDR3 length: 15 residues. V trimming: 7 bases; J trimming: 1 base; junction bases outside the gene matches: 9.